Listed below are T cell receptor beta chains from one sample, sequenced in a study of tumor-infiltrating lymphocytes in primary liver carcinoma. TCRdb recomputed calls from the multiplex PCR reads with MiXCR, one row per CDR3 protein. In the table there are some 110,000 distinct CDR3 sequences, around 64% of which are singletons. The sample was liver tumor tissue from sampling region 3. The receptors here all came from an older woman with primary liver carcinoma and hepatitis B virus infection. Each CDR3 is given with its conserved first and last residue. Each record gives: V gene, D gene, clone size, J gene, CDR3 DNA, CDR3 protein. The D gene is left open where the match is weak. Size tells how often a clone was seen (once, few, many) or the class of an expanded clone, and some rows leave it out.

TRBV6-1,TRBD1,-,TRBJ2-1,TGTGTCAGCAGGGGACAGGGACTCGACTCCTACAGTGAGCAGTTCTTC,CVSRGQGLDSYSEQFF
TRBV28,-,few,TRBJ1-2,TGTGCCAGCAGTTTATCAGTCTATGGCTACACCTTC,CASSLSVYGYTF
TRBV11-2,TRBD1,-,TRBJ2-7,TGTGCCAGCAGCTCCCACCTGGGACAGATTTGCGAACAGTACTTC,CASSSHLGQICEQYF
TRBV4-2,-,-,TRBJ1-2,TGTGCCAGCAGCCAAGGTTATCAGGGGAAAAGCGCCTTC,CASSQGYQGKSAF
TRBV12-3/TRBV12-4,TRBD1,-,TRBJ1-2,TGTGCCAGCAATTTGCGGGACAGGAACTATGGCTACACCTTC,CASNLRDRNYGYTF
TRBV19,TRBD2,-,TRBJ2-1,TGTGCCAGTAGTACTCGACTAGCGGGAGTCGGGTCGGATGAGCAGTTCTTC,CASSTRLAGVGSDEQFF
TRBV29-1,TRBD2,-,TRBJ2-2,TGCAGCGTCGGGACTAGCGGTAACACCGGGGAGCTGCTTTTT,CSVGTSGNTGELLF
TRBV11-2,-,-,TRBJ2-3,TGTGCCAGCGACCCCCCTGGAGATGCGCAGTATTTT,CASDPPGDAQYF
TRBV27,TRBD2,-,TRBJ2-3,TGTGCCAGCAGTTCCAGACTAGCGGGAGGCACAGATACGCAGTATTTT,CASSSRLAGGTDTQYF
TRBV28,-,-,TRBJ1-6,TGTGCCAGCATTAAGCTTCTTGGGTCACCCCTCCGCTTT,CASIKLLGSPLRF